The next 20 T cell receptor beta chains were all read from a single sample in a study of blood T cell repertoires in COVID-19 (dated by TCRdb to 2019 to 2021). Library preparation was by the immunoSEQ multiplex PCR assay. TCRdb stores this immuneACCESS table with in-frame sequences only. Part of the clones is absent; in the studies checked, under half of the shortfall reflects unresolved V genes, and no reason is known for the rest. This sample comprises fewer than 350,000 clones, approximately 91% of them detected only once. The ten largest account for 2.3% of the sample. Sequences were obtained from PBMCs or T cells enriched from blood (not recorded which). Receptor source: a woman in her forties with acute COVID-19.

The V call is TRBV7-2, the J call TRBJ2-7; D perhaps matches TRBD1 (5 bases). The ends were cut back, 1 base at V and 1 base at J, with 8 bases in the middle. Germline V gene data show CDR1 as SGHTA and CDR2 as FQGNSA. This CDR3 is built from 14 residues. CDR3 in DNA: TGTGCCAGCAGCTTAGAAAGGGGATCCTACGAGCAGTACTTC. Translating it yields CASSLERGSYEQYF.

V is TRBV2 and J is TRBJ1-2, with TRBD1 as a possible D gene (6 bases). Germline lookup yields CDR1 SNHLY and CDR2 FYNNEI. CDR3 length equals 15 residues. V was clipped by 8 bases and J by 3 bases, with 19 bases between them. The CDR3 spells CASEVRGTGDYGYTF. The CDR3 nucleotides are TGTGCCAGCGAGGTTAGGGGGACGGGCGACTATGGCTACACCTTC.

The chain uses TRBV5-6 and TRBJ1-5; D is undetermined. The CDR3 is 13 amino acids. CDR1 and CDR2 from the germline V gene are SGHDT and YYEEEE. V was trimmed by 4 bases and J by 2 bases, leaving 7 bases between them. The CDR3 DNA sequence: TGTGCCAGCAGCAGCGGACGCAATCAGCCCCAGCATTTT. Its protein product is CASSSGRNQPQHF.

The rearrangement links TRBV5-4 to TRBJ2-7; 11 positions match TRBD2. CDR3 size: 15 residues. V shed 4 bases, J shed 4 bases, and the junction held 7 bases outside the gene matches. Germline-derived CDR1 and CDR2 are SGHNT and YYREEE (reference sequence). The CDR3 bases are TGTGCCAGCAGCCCGGGACTAGCGGACGATTACGAGCAGTACTTC. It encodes CASSPGLADDYEQYF.

Written as DNA, the CDR3 is TGCGCCAGCAGCCAAAATCCAGGTTCCTGGGCTGAAGCTTTCTTT. The encoded protein is CASSQNPGSWAEAFF. The rearrangement joins TRBV5-1 to TRBJ1-1; D is unresolved. The CDR3 extends over 15 amino acids. The germline CDR1 and CDR2 sequences are SGHRS and YFSETQ. V was trimmed by 4 bases and J by 6 bases, leaving 19 bases between them.

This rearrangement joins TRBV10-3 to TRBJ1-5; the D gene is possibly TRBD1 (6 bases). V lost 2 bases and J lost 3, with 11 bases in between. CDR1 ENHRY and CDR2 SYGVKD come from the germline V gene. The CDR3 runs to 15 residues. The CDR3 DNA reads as TGTGCCATCAGTGAGGGGGCAGGGGTCAATCAGCCCCAGCATTTT. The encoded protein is CAISEGAGVNQPQHF.

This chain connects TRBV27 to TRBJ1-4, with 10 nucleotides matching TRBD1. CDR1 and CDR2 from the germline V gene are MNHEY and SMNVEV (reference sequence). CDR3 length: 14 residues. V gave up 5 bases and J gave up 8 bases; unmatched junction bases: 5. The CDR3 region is CASSLGTGEEKLFF. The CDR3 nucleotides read TGTGCCAGCAGTCTTGGGACAGGGGAGGAAAAACTGTTTTTT.

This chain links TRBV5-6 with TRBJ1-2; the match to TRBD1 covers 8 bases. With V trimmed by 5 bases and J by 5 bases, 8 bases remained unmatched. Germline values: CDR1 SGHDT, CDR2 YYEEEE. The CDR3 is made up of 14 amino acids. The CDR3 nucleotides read TGTGCCAGCAGACCTGCGGACAGGGTTTATGGCTACACCTTC. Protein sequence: CASRPADRVYGYTF.

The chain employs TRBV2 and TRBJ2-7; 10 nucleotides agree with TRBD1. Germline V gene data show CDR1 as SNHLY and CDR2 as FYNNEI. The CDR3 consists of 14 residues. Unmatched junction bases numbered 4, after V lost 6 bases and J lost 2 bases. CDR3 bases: TGTGCCAGCAGGCGGGACAGGGGCACCTACGAGCAGTACTTC. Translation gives CASRRDRGTYEQYF.

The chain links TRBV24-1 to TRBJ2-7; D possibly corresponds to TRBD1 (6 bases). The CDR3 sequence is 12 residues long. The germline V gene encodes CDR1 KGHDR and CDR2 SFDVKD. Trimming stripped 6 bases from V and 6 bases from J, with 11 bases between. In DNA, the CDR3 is TGTGCCACCAGTTCCAACAGGGCCGAGCAGTACTTC. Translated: CATSSNRAEQYF.

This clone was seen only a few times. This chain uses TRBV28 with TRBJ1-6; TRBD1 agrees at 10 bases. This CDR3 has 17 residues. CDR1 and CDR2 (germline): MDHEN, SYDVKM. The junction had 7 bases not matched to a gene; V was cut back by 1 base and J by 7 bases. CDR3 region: CASSLFAGQGRNSPLHF. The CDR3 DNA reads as TGTGCCAGCAGTTTATTTGCGGGACAGGGGCGGAATTCACCCCTCCACTTT.

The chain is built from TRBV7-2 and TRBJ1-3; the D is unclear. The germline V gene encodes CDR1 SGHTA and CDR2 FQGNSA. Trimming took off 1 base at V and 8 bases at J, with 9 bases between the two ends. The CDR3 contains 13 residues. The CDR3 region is CASSLGRRDTIYF. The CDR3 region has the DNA TGTGCCAGCAGCTTAGGACGGAGAGACACCATATATTTT.

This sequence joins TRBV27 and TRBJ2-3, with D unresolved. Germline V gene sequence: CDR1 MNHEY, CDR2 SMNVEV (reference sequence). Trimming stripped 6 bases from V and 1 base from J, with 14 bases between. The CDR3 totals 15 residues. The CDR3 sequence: CASSPYPQGTDTQYF. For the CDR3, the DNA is TGTGCCAGCAGCCCCTACCCTCAGGGCACAGATACGCAGTATTTT.

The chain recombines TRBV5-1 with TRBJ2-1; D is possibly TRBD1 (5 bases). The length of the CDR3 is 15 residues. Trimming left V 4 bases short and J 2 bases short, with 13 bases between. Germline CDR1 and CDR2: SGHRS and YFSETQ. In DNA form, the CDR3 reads TGCGCCAGCAGCCAAAACCCAGGGACCTACAATGAGCAGTTCTTC. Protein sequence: CASSQNPGTYNEQFF. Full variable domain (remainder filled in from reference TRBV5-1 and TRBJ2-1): KAGVTQTPRYLIKTRGQQVTLSCSPISGHRSVSWYQQTPGQGLQFLFEYFSETQRNKGNFPGRFSGRQFSNSRSEMNVSTLELGDSALYLCASSQNPGTYNEQFFGPGTRLTVL.

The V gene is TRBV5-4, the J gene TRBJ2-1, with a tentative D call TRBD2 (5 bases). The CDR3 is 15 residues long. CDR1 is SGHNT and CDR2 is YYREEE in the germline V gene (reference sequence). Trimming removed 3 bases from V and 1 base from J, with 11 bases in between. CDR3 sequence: CASSSGLGSYNEQFF. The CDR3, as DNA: TGTGCCAGCAGCTCGGGATTGGGGTCCTACAATGAGCAGTTCTTC. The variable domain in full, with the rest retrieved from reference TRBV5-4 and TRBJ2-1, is ETGVTQSPTHLIKTRGQQVTLRCSSQSGHNTVSWYQQALGQGPQFIFQYYREEENGRGNFPPRFSGLQFPNYSSELNVNALELDDSALYLCASSSGLGSYNEQFFGPGTRLTVL.

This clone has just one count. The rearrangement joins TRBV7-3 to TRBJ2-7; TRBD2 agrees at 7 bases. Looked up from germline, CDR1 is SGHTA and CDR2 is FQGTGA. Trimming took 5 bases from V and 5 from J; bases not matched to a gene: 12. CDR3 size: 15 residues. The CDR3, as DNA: TGTGCCAGCAGCCCTTACGGCGGGAGTCTCGACGAGCAGTACTTC. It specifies CASSPYGGSLDEQYF.

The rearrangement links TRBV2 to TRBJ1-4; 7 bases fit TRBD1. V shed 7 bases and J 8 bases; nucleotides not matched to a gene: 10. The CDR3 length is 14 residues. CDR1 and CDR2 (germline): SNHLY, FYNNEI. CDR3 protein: CASTSDRWSEKLFF. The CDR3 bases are TGTGCCAGCACCTCGGACAGGTGGTCGGAAAAACTGTTTTTT.

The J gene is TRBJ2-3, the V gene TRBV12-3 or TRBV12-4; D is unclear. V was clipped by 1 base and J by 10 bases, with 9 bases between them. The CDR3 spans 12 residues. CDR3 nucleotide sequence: TGTGCCAGCAGTTTAGTAGGTCAGGCGCAGTATTTT. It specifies CASSLVGQAQYF.

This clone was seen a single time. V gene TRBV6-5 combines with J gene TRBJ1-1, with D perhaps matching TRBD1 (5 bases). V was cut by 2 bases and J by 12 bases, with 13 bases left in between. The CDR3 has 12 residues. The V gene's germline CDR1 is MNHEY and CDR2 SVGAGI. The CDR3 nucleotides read TGTGCCAGCAGTTACCAGGGAATGGTTACTTTCTTT. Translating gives CASSYQGMVTFF.

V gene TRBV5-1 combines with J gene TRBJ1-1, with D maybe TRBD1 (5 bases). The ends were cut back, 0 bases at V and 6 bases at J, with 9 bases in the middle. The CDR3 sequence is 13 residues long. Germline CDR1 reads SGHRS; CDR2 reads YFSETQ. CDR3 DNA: TGCGCCAGCAGCTTGGAGGGGATCGCTGAAGCTTTCTTT. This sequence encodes CASSLEGIAEAFF.